This record covers a single T cell receptor beta chain. Its target is unknown. As defined, naive CD8 cells were CD45RO-negative and positively selected for CCR7, with terminally differentiated effector memory CD45RA+ cells excluded. This record belongs to a study of shared clonotypes between healthy human individuals. Study results and caveats: Non-shared clonotypes were found to have lower generation probabilities than the clonotypes that were shared by all four of the sorted-subset donors.

DNA at approximately 200 ng, around 30,000 T cell genomes, went into sorted-subset replicate PCRs. The table came from immunoSEQ multiplex PCR; TCRdb's copy has only in-frame clones and leaves some out. The repertoire holds just over 2,000,000 clones, with roughly 94% as singletons. CDR3 length equals 17 residues. V lost 9 bases and J lost 0, with 23 bases in between. V gene TRBV23-1 combines with J gene TRBJ2-5; D gene unclear. TRBV23-1 counts as an open reading frame of uncertain function. This clonotype was sampled from a young man in good health. The sequencing input was naive CD8+ T cells sorted from blood. CDR3 residues: CASSQELAGEYQETQYF. The CDR3 DNA follows: TGCGCCAGTTCGCAGGAGTTGGCAGGAGAGTACCAAGAGACCCAGTACTTC.